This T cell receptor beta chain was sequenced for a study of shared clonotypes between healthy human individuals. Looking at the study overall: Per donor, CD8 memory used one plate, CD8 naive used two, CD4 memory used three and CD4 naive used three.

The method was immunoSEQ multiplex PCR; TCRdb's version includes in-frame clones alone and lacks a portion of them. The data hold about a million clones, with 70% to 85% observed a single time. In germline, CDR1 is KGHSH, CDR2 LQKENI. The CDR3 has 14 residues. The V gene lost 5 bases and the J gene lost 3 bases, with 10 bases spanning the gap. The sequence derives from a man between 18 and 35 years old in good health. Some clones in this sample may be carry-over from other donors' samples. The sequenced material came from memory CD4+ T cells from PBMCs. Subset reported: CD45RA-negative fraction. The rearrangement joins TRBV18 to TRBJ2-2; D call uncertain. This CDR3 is CASSTARDTGELFF. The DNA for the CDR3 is TGTGCCAGCTCAACCGCACGGGACACCGGGGAGCTGTTTTTT.